Shown below are 18 T cell receptor beta chains from a single sample sequenced in a study of T-cell reconstitution after alpha-beta-depleted transplantation in children. The library targeted TCRbeta and was prepared with unique molecular identifiers. TCRdb redid the calling of the PCR reads with MiXCR, one entry per CDR3 protein. The table has nearly 350,000 distinct CDR3 sequences, 15% to 20% seen once. The sample in question was PBMCs, mostly from graft donor cells, obtained 360 days after TCRalphabeta/CD19-depleted stem cell transplant. These receptors all stem from a male patient between 2 and 9 years old who had a stem cell transplant for acute lymphoblastic leukemia, so the T cells may come from the graft donor.

The chain recombines TRBV29-1 with TRBJ1-1, with no clear D. The CDR3 is 10 residues long. Germline V gives CDR1 SQVTM, CDR2 ANQGSEA. The ends were cut back, 4 bases at V and 7 bases at J, with 7 bases in the middle. CDR3 in DNA: TGCAGCGTTGGGAGGAGTGAAGCTTTCTTT. This encodes CSVGRSEAFF.

This clonotype was counted only a few times. The chain uses TRBV7-6 and TRBJ2-1; tentative D call: TRBD2 (5 bases). Trimming took 3 bases from V and 2 from J, leaving 11 bases between them. This CDR3 spans 15 amino acids. The germline V gene encodes CDR1 SGHVS and CDR2 FNYEAQ. The CDR3 loop is CASSLSGVPYNEQFF. The CDR3 DNA follows: TGTGCCAGCAGCTTGAGCGGAGTCCCCTACAATGAGCAGTTCTTC.

The chain joins TRBV27 to TRBJ2-3, with 10 bases that match TRBD2. The CDR3 consists of 15 residues. The V and J ends lost 7 bases and 4 bases, in that order; junction bases with no gene match: 8. The germline CDR1 and CDR2 sequences are MNHEY and SMNVEV (reference sequence). For the CDR3, the DNA is TGTGCCAGCAAACCAGGACTAGCGGTGGCAGATACGCAGTATTTT. Translating it yields CASKPGLAVADTQYF.

This clonotype showed up just a few times. J is TRBJ2-7 and V is TRBV20-1; 9 nucleotides agree with TRBD1. The V gene end was trimmed by 6 bases and the J gene end by 4 bases; junction bases not matched to a gene: 13. Germline V gene sequence: CDR1 DFQATT, CDR2 SNEGSKA (reference sequence). The CDR3 covers 15 residues. The CDR3 sequence: CSASTLGTGSYEQYF. For the CDR3, the DNA is TGCAGTGCCTCGACACTCGGGACAGGGTCGTACGAGCAGTACTTC.

This clonotype was found a few times. This chain uses TRBV19 with TRBJ2-2; no definite D call. From germline, CDR1 is LNHDA and CDR2 SQIVND (reference sequence). With 3 bases removed from V and 2 bases from J, the gap between germline ends came to 16 bases. The CDR3 runs to 17 residues. The CDR3 DNA follows: TGTGCCAGTAGTATCACCGGATTACCAACTAACACCGGGGAGCTGTTTTTT. It codes for CASSITGLPTNTGELFF. Full variable domain (remainder filled in from reference TRBV19 and TRBJ2-2): DGGITQSPKYLFRKEGQNVTLSCEQNLNHDAMYWYRQDPGQGLRLIYYSQIVNDFQKGDIAEGYSVSREKKESFPLTVTSAQKNPTAFYLCASSITGLPTNTGELFFGEGSRLTVL.

This clonotype was seen a few times. This chain connects TRBV3-1 to TRBJ2-3; D gene ambiguous. The germline V gene has CDR1 LGHDT and CDR2 YNNKEL (reference sequence). This CDR3 contains 15 residues. V dropped 4 bases and J dropped 0 bases, with 11 bases sitting between them. CDR3 region: CASSLGVTSTDTQYF. The CDR3 DNA reads as TGTGCCAGCAGCCTGGGCGTTACTAGCACAGATACGCAGTATTTT.

V is TRBV6-5 and J is TRBJ2-7; D remains unclear. V shed 1 base and J shed 1 base, with 8 bases lying between them. The CDR3 totals 14 residues. Germline lookup yields CDR1 MNHEY and CDR2 SVGAGI. The CDR3 nucleotides are TGTGCCAGCAGTTACTTCGGCGGTTCCTACGAGCAGTACTTC. Protein product: CASSYFGGSYEQYF.

The genes are TRBV30 and TRBJ2-3; 7 nucleotides match TRBD1. CDR1 and CDR2 (germline): GTSNPN, SVGIG (reference sequence). Unmatched junction bases numbered 8, after V lost 8 bases and J lost 3 bases. This CDR3 is built from 13 residues. DNA of the CDR3: TGTGCCACCGCGGACAGGAGGACAGATACGCAGTATTTT. Translating it yields CATADRRTDTQYF.

This clonotype has only a few counts. This chain links TRBV7-2 with TRBJ2-5; D not certain. Trimming left V 1 base short and J 2 bases short, with 8 bases between. This CDR3 is built from 14 residues. Germline lookup yields CDR1 SGHTA and CDR2 FQGNSA. This CDR3 is CASSLGPRQETQYF. The DNA for the CDR3 is TGTGCCAGCAGCTTAGGCCCTAGGCAAGAGACCCAGTACTTC.

There are many counts of this clonotype. The chain links TRBV6-5 to TRBJ1-5, with D possibly being TRBD1 (6 bases). Germline CDR1 reads MNHEY; CDR2 reads SVGAGI. This CDR3 region has 16 residues. V lost 6 bases and J lost 6, with 21 bases in between. The CDR3 DNA reads as TGTGCCAGCAGAAATACAGGGCTGGGGGGAGGTCAGCCCCAGCATTTT. It codes for CASRNTGLGGGQPQHF.

V gene TRBV4-1 combines with J gene TRBJ2-3; 11 bases fit TRBD2. Germline V gene data show CDR1 as MGHRA and CDR2 as YSYEKL. V lost 3 bases and J lost 4; bases outside the gene matches: 3. The CDR3 length is 15 residues. CDR3 nucleotide sequence: TGCGCCAGCAGCCAGCTAGCGGGGGGCGCAGATACGCAGTATTTT. This sequence encodes CASSQLAGGADTQYF.

This clonotype has a handful of counts. The chain couples TRBV29-1 to TRBJ1-2; D not resolved. V shed 1 base and J shed 6 bases, with 3 bases lying between them. The CDR3 runs to 10 residues. The germline V gene has CDR1 SQVTM and CDR2 ANQGSEA. CDR3 in amino acids: CSVEGDGYTF. Here the CDR3 DNA reads TGCAGCGTTGAAGGCGATGGCTACACCTTC.

This clonotype was counted only a few times. V and J are TRBV5-1 and TRBJ1-5; no clear D. Germline V gene lookup returns CDR1 SGHRS and CDR2 YFSETQ. The CDR3 has 15 amino acids. With 4 bases removed from V and 0 bases from J, the gap between germline ends came to 11 bases. Here the CDR3 DNA reads TGCGCCAGCAGCCTCGACGGCTATAGCAATCAGCCCCAGCATTTT. Translation: CASSLDGYSNQPQHF.

This clonotype was detected ten times or more. This chain uses TRBV28 with TRBJ2-1; D may be TRBD1 or TRBD2 (5 bases each). The CDR3 loop spans 17 amino acids. V was shortened by 6 bases and J by 5 bases, with 23 bases between the two germline ends. Per the germline V gene, CDR1 is MDHEN and CDR2 is SYDVKM. CDR3 coding DNA: TGTGCCAGCAGCTCAAGTTACCGGGACGAAGAGGACAATGAGCAGTTCTTC. Its protein product is CASSSSYRDEEDNEQFF.

The gene calls are TRBV3-1 and TRBJ1-1; 7 bases are a match to TRBD1. CDR1 is LGHDT, CDR2 YNNKEL, per germline (reference sequence). This CDR3 is built from 16 residues. The V gene end was trimmed by 6 bases and the J gene end by 3 bases; junction bases not matched to a gene: 13. The CDR3: CASSPTGAALDTEAFF. The CDR3, as DNA: TGTGCCAGCAGTCCAACAGGGGCCGCCCTTGACACTGAAGCTTTCTTT.

The chain links TRBV12-3 or TRBV12-4 to TRBJ1-5; D is unresolved. The length of the CDR3 is 16 residues. V lost 0 bases, J lost 8 bases, and 17 bases lay in between. The CDR3 loop is CASSLAATTNAKPQHF. The DNA of the CDR3 is TGTGCCAGCAGTTTAGCGGCGACAACCAACGCCAAGCCCCAGCATTTT.

The chain employs TRBV2 and TRBJ2-6, with 7 bases matching TRBD1. V trimming: 3 bases; J trimming: 1 base; junction bases outside the gene matches: 6. CDR1 and CDR2 (germline): SNHLY, FYNNEI. The CDR3 runs 17 residues. CDR3 sequence: CASSEARGFSGANVLTF. The DNA for the CDR3 is TGTGCCAGCAGTGAGGCCAGGGGGTTTTCTGGGGCCAACGTCCTGACTTTC.

Many counts were recorded for this clonotype. The CDR3 loop is CASSQGGPYEQYF. The CDR3 region has the DNA TGTGCCAGCAGCCAGGGGGGTCCCTACGAGCAGTACTTC. The V call is TRBV4-2, the J call TRBJ2-7; tentatively, D is TRBD2 (6 bases). This CDR3 is 13 amino acids long. Germline CDR1 is LGHNA and CDR2 is YNFKEQ. V was clipped by 3 bases and J by 2 bases, with 8 bases between them.